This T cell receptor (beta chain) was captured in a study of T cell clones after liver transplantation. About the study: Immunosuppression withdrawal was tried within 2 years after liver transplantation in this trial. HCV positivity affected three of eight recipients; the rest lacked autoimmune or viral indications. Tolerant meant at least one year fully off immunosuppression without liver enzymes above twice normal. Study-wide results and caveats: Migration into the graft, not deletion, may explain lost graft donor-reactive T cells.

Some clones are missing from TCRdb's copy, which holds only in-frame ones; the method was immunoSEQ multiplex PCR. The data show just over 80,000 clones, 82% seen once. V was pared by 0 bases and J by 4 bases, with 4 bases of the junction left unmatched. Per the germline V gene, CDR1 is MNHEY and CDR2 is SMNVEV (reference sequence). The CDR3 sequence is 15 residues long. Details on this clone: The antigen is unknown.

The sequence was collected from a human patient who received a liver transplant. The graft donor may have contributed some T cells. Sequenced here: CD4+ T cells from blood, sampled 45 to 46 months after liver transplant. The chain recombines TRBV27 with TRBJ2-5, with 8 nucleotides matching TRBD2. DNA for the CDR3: TGTGCCAGCAGTTTATCGGCTAGCGGGCCAGAGACCCAGTACTTC. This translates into CASSLSASGPETQYF.